This record looks at one T cell receptor (beta chain) sequence and its context. It has no known antigen specificity. No clone much larger than this one lies a single base away; base qualities are absent. Each collaborating institution followed its own protocols to collect whole blood in K2EDTA tubes. Collaborator samples were shipped for TCRbeta analysis as frozen whole blood, isolated PBMCs, or DNA extracted from either sample type. TCRbeta CDR3 regions were amplified from genomic DNA using the immunoSEQ Assay, a bias-controlled multiplex PCR. For the original study's pipeline: The number of nucleated cells in each sample was estimated by amplification of reference gene primers within the assay. To quantify the absolute abundance of each unique TCRbeta CDR3 rearrangement, sequence reads were collapsed and filtered. For each sample, productive Simpson clonality was calculated as the square root of Simpson's diversity index across productive rearrangements. TCRdb stores this immuneACCESS table with in-frame sequences only. Part of the clones is absent; in the studies checked, under half of the shortfall reflects unresolved V genes, and no reason is known for the rest. V, J and clone size derive from that table, while D and trimming were established from the DNA sequence. The sample records about 80,000 clones, 87% of which are singletons. The leading ten clones occupy 4.9% of the sample.

Relative to germline, V is missing 2 bases and J is missing 3 bases, with 6 bases of the junction outside any gene match. The CDR3 holds 15 amino acids from the cysteine to the phenylalanine. Only CDR3 DNA is held: 45 bases, read in frame from base 1. CDR1 SGHNT and CDR2 YYREEE are derived from the germline V gene (reference sequence). These data come from a study of blood T cell repertoires in COVID-19 (dated by TCRdb to the early 2020s). For context, the study as a whole: Collaborator samples came from the United States, Italy and Spain and covered acute and convalescent phases of COVID-19. The prospective study material was composed of cDNA or gDNA derived from T cells, B-cell-depleted T cells, or PBMCs. The samples were drawn from two sources: the first 160 participants of the ongoing ImmuneRACE study, and over 1,000 subjects contributed by 6 global collaborators. The repertoires were made available in a free public database intended to serve as a resource for research on the immune response to SARS-CoV-2. Deeply sampled blood TCRbeta repertoires from subjects exposed to, actively infected with, or recovered from COVID-19 were included in the dataset. The sample metadata nearly always contained a de-identified subject ID, COVID-19 status, age in years and sex. Where HLA class I and class II types were available, the types were taken from metadata supplied by the sample provider, not from assay-based typing.

Findings and caveats that apply to the study as a whole: Clinical and demographic metadata were provided uncurated, with the amount varying by source and participant.

This sequence uses TRBV5-4 and TRBJ2-7, and 9 junctional nucleotides match TRBD1. The sequenced material came from peripheral blood. This clonotype was sampled from an elderly woman with active or convalescent COVID-19. The CDR3 reads as follows: CASSLGGTGIYEQYF. The nucleotides are TGTGCCAGCAGCTTAGGGGGGACAGGGATCTACGAGCAGTACTTC.